The 26 T cell receptor beta chains given below trace back to one sample, sequenced in a study of chemoradiotherapy in HPV16-positive cancers. Some clones are missing from TCRdb's copy, which holds only in-frame ones; the method was immunoSEQ multiplex PCR. The table shows fewer than 70,000 clones, with over 85% occurring only once. The material was blood, obtained from a patient who underwent chemoradiotherapy. These receptors came from a human donor with HPV-associated anogenital cancer.

Notes on this clone: At one end, the junction sequence differs from germline, possibly due to a read error. The gene calls are TRBV6-1 and TRBJ2-7; the D call may be TRBD1 or TRBD2 (6 bases each). Germline CDR1 and CDR2: MNHNS and SASEGT. The CDR3 is made up of 11 amino acids. The CDR3 DNA reads as TGTGCCAGCATCGGACCTCCTGAGGGGGGCTTC. Its translation: CASIGPPEGGF.

The table lists this clone with a count of one. This rearrangement joins TRBV27 to TRBJ2-7; D unresolved. V was cut by 2 bases and J by 2 bases, with 13 bases left in between. Germline V gives CDR1 MNHEY, CDR2 SMNVEV (reference sequence). CDR3 length equals 15 residues. The CDR3 here is CASSLSPGRTYEQYF. The CDR3 nucleotides are TGTGCCAGCAGTTTAAGCCCCGGTCGGACCTACGAGCAGTACTTC.

This chain links TRBV6-1 with TRBJ1-2; D gene ambiguous. Germline CDR1 MNHNS, CDR2 SASEGT. The CDR3 is made up of 11 amino acids. Deletions cut 2 bases from V and 13 bases from J, with 11 bases between. The CDR3 here is CASSEPQLLTF. The CDR3 DNA reads TGTGCCAGCAGTGAACCTCAGTTGCTCACCTTC.

The chain joins TRBV11-3 to TRBJ2-1, with 8 nucleotides matching TRBD1. Per the germline V gene, CDR1 is SGHNT and CDR2 is YENEEA. The CDR3 consists of 14 residues. J lost 7 bases, V lost 5 bases, and 7 bases had no gene match. This chain's CDR3 is CASSDQGAGNEQFF. The DNA for the CDR3 is TGTGCCAGCAGCGATCAGGGGGCGGGGAATGAGCAGTTCTTC.

The chain joins TRBV5-5 to TRBJ1-5; D uncertain. Germline V gene lookup returns CDR1 SGHKS and CDR2 YYEKEE (reference sequence). The CDR3 runs to 16 residues. Deletions cut 0 bases from V and 6 bases from J, with 16 bases between. In DNA form, the CDR3 reads TGTGCCAGCAGCTTGGTGAGTGTCGGCCTAGGTCAGCCCCAGCATTTT. Translation gives CASSLVSVGLGQPQHF.

There are a few counts of this clone. The chain links TRBV19 to TRBJ1-5, with a possible D match to TRBD1 (5 bases). Trimming cost V 4 bases and J 2 bases, with 9 bases left between them. The CDR3 has 14 amino acids. CDR1 is LNHDA, CDR2 SQIVND, per germline (reference sequence). CDR3 residues: CASSTGWRNQPQHF. The CDR3 DNA reads as TGTGCCAGTAGTACAGGGTGGCGCAATCAGCCCCAGCATTTT.

The gene calls are TRBV4-3 and TRBJ2-1; no clear D gene. Germline V gene sequence: CDR1 LGHNA, CDR2 YSLEER. V lost 0 bases and J lost 6, with 9 bases in between. The CDR3 runs to 14 residues. DNA for the CDR3: TGCGCCAGCAGCCAAGATATAGGACCCAATGAGCAGTTCTTC. Its translation is CASSQDIGPNEQFF.

CDR3 bases: TGTGCCAGCAGCTTAGCGGCGACAGGGCTCGGGGAGCAGTTCTTC. Translated: CASSLAATGLGEQFF. The V and J genes are TRBV7-2 and TRBJ2-1; 7 bases align to TRBD1. After removal of 0 bases from V and 10 bases from J, the junction contained 9 bases not matched to a gene. This CDR3 has 15 residues. Germline lookup yields CDR1 SGHTA and CDR2 FQGNSA. The full variable domain, in which reference TRBV7-2 and TRBJ2-1 provide the parts outside the CDR3, is GAGVSQSPSNKVTEKGKDVELRCDPISGHTALYWYRQSLGQGLEFLIYFQGNSAPDKSGLPSDRFSAERTGGSVSTLTIQRTQQEDSAVYLCASSLAATGLGEQFFGPGTRLTVL.

The chain joins TRBV6-1 to TRBJ2-3, with 10 bases matching TRBD2. J gave up 4 bases and V 6 bases, and 4 bases lay outside the gene matches. Germline lookup yields CDR1 MNHNS and CDR2 SASEGT. The CDR3 covers 14 residues. CDR3 amino acids: CASSLSGRADTQYF. The CDR3 coding sequence is TGTGCCAGCAGCTTAAGCGGGAGGGCAGATACGCAGTATTTT.

This chain links TRBV5-5 with TRBJ2-7; 9 nucleotides align to TRBD1. The CDR3 extends over 14 amino acids. Losses at the gene ends were 2 bases for V and 7 bases for J; bases not matched to a gene: 7. Per germline, CDR1 SGHKS and CDR2 YYEKEE (reference sequence). This chain's CDR3 is CASSLEQGAREQYF. The DNA of the CDR3 is TGTGCCAGCAGCTTAGAACAGGGGGCGCGGGAGCAGTACTTC.

The chain links TRBV13 to TRBJ1-2; a weak D match, TRBD1 (5 bases). Deletions cut 6 bases from V and 1 base from J, with 9 bases between. Looked up from germline, CDR1 is PRHDT and CDR2 is FYEKMQ (reference sequence). This CDR3 contains 13 residues. CDR3 amino acids: CASSDDSNYGYTF. The CDR3 DNA reads as TGTGCCAGCAGTGATGACAGTAACTATGGCTACACCTTC.

The chain employs TRBV6-4 and TRBJ1-1; 9 bases are shared with TRBD1. CDR3 length equals 13 residues. J gave up 4 bases and V 6 bases, and 3 bases lay outside the gene matches. CDR1 and CDR2 from the germline V gene are MRHNA and SNTAGT. The CDR3 spells CASRGQGGTEAFF. CDR3 in DNA: TGTGCCAGCAGGGGACAGGGAGGCACTGAAGCTTTCTTT.

The chain is built from TRBV4-1 and TRBJ1-2; 7 bases map to TRBD1. Germline V CDR1 and CDR2: MGHRA, YSYEKL. With V trimmed by 1 base and J by 6 bases, 11 bases remained unmatched. The length of the CDR3 is 16 residues. The CDR3 reads CASSQVEGAASDGYTF. The CDR3 DNA sequence: TGCGCCAGCAGCCAAGTGGAGGGGGCGGCTTCGGATGGCTACACCTTC.

V usage is TRBV18 and J usage is TRBJ2-2, with 9 bases that match TRBD2. This CDR3 comprises 16 residues. The V and J ends lost 3 bases and 12 bases, in that order; junction bases with no gene match: 14. Germline CDR1 is KGHSH and CDR2 is LQKENI. CDR3 bases: TGTGCCAGCTCACCCGAGGGGGCTCGAGCGGGAGGAAAGCTGTTTTTT. Its protein is CASSPEGARAGGKLFF.

The chain is built from TRBV5-4 and TRBJ2-1; tentative D call: TRBD1 (5 bases). CDR1 and CDR2 (germline): SGHNT, YYREEE (reference sequence). V was trimmed by 4 bases and J by 8 bases, leaving 13 bases between them. This CDR3 region has 13 residues. The CDR3 DNA follows: TGTGCCAGCAGCCCTACCCTAGGGGATGAGCAGTTCTTC. Its translation is CASSPTLGDEQFF.

This rearrangement joins TRBV6-5 to TRBJ1-1; D unclear. Germline lookup yields CDR1 MNHEY and CDR2 SVGAGI. CDR3 length: 13 residues. V lost 5 bases to trimming and J lost 1 base, with 8 bases between them. The CDR3 reads CASSDFTNTEAFF. The CDR3 region has the DNA TGTGCCAGCAGTGACTTTACGAACACTGAAGCTTTCTTT.

V gene TRBV10-3 combines with J gene TRBJ2-4, with D unclear. Trimming cost V 0 bases and J 0 bases, with 9 bases left between them. Per germline, CDR1 ENHRY and CDR2 SYGVKD. The CDR3 totals 16 residues. CDR3 bases: TGTGCCATCAGTGAGTCCGGGTCCGTAGCCAAAAACATTCAGTACTTC. Encoded protein: CAISESGSVAKNIQYF.

DNA for the CDR3: TGCGCCAGCAGAGCGGAGGCCTTGGAGACCCAGTACTTC. It specifies CASRAEALETQYF. The rearrangement links TRBV5-1 to TRBJ2-5, with D possibly matching TRBD2 (5 bases). Germline assignment: CDR1 SGHRS and CDR2 YFSETQ. CDR3 length equals 13 residues. V was pared by 5 bases and J by 5 bases, with 13 bases between.

The chain has TRBV7-6 and TRBJ2-1; 10 bases map to TRBD2. Losses at the gene ends were 4 bases for V and 0 bases for J; bases not matched to a gene: 0. Germline CDR1 SGHVS, CDR2 FNYEAQ. This CDR3 is 15 amino acids long. CDR3 nucleotide sequence: TGTGCCAGCAGCTCTAGCGGGGGCTCCTACAATGAGCAGTTCTTC. Amino acids: CASSSSGGSYNEQFF.

The chain couples TRBV6-1 to TRBJ2-1, with D unclear. This CDR3 has 15 amino acids. From germline, CDR1 is MNHNS and CDR2 SASEGT. The V end lost 4 bases, the J end lost 1 base, and 11 bases lay between the germline ends. CDR3: CASSVPGISYNEQFF. CDR3 in DNA: TGTGCCAGCAGTGTTCCCGGCATTTCCTACAATGAGCAGTTCTTC.

This chain links TRBV9 with TRBJ2-6; unclear D gene. CDR3 length: 15 residues. Trimming took 1 base from V and 0 from J, leaving 5 bases between them. Germline CDR1 SGDLS, CDR2 YYNGEE. CDR3 DNA: TGTGCCAGCAGCGTATCCGGCTCTGGGGCCAACGTCCTGACTTTC. Its protein is CASSVSGSGANVLTF.

The chain uses TRBV25-1 and TRBJ2-7; TRBD1 might be the D (5 bases). The CDR3 consists of 15 residues. The germline V gene encodes CDR1 MGHDK and CDR2 SYGVNS. Trimming removed 6 bases at V and 2 bases at J, with 17 bases between. CDR3 DNA sequence: TGTGCCAGCAGGGACACTGGGGCCAGGACCTACGAGCAGTACTTC. Translating it yields CASRDTGARTYEQYF.

The chain recombines TRBV19 with TRBJ2-3; perhaps D is TRBD1 or TRBD2 (5 bases each). Trimming removed 7 bases at V and 4 bases at J, with 15 bases between. The CDR3 extends over 14 amino acids. The germline V gene has CDR1 LNHDA and CDR2 SQIVND (reference sequence). CDR3 coding DNA: TGTGCCAGTAAGAAGGTGAGGGGTTCAGATACGCAGTATTTT. This codes for CASKKVRGSDTQYF.

This rearrangement joins TRBV7-9 to TRBJ1-2, with D tentatively TRBD1 (6 bases). The V and J ends lost 5 bases and 7 bases respectively, with 20 bases between them. The CDR3 length is 15 residues. Germline CDR1 SEHNR, CDR2 FQNEAQ (reference sequence). This chain's CDR3 is CASSNSTGRSGGYTF. CDR3 DNA sequence: TGTGCCAGCAGCAATTCGACAGGTCGATCGGGTGGCTACACCTTC.

The rearrangement uses TRBV6-4 and TRBJ2-3, with 12 positions matching TRBD2. This CDR3 contains 15 residues. V shed 3 bases, J shed 4 bases, and the junction held 2 bases outside the gene matches. CDR1 MRHNA and CDR2 SNTAGT come from the germline V gene. The CDR3 nucleotides are TGTGCCAGCAGTGATCTAGCGGGGGGGGCAGATACGCAGTATTTT. Translation: CASSDLAGGADTQYF.

This clone was seen once. The chain recombines TRBV9 with TRBJ2-1; D may match TRBD1 or TRBD2 (5 bases each). Trimming left V 1 base short and J 0 bases short, with 17 bases between. CDR1 SGDLS and CDR2 YYNGEE come from the germline V gene. The length of the CDR3 is 18 residues. The CDR3, as DNA: TGTGCCAGCAGCGTATCCTACGGGGCTTTGAGCTCCTACAATGAGCAGTTCTTC. Amino acids: CASSVSYGALSSYNEQFF.